This T cell receptor beta chain was found in a study of cytomegalovirus exposure and HLA in healthy donors (dated by TCRdb to 2016 to 2017). In the study overall: According to an earlier analysis of 450 to 650 of the donors, about 179 million T cells yielded 90 million to 140 million unique TCR beta sequences and about 300 Gb of sequence data. Roughly 300 gigabases of sequencing data and approximately 85 million unique TCR sequences were included in an early release covering around 650 HLA-typed donors. Among the approximately 400 genotyped donors, around 81% belonged to the genetic ancestry cluster associated with self-reported Caucasian donors. The study was designed to test whether signatures of past pathogen exposure could be identified by cataloging public T cell receptors. The T cell repertoires of 700 or so subjects were profiled by immunosequencing and related to cytomegalovirus serostatus. Besides the first cohort of 666 subjects, a separate validation cohort made up of 95 to 150 different subjects was used. High-throughput TCR immunosequencing, statistical association of individual TCRs with disease status, and machine learning were combined to predict cytomegalovirus infection status. A later analysis re-analyzed previously published TCR beta repertoires from about 730 donors and added high-resolution HLA genotyping to study TCR occurrence patterns. Rather than drawing on any new phenotypic data, the later analysis identified candidate immune exposures from TCR beta sequences and the way those sequences occurred across donors. To decide whether each TCR beta V gene segment behaved as functional or pseudogenic, an earlier analysis of some 540 of the donors relied on high-throughput TCR beta sequencing. Donor age, sex, ethnicity and CMV serostatus were compiled together with the repertoire data. A later genetic analysis used genome-wide SNP genotypes for about three fifths of the 666 donors, treating that subset as a discovery cohort. Every discovery cohort repertoire had been produced on one sequencing platform. Class I and class II HLA loci were covered by the typing at four-digit resolution. Typing coverage varied by locus: 629-630 donors for A, B, C, DRB1 and DQB1; roughly 510 for DQA1; more than 600 for DPA1; some 470 for DPB1. A handful of DR-DQ haplotypes were treated as single units for association and clustering because of strong linkage in the cohort. On average, roughly 200,000 unique TCR beta nucleotide sequences were sequenced per donor among a few hundred genotyped donors of the cohort, with 15% to 20% of those sequences being non-productive. What the authors observed across the whole study: A further reported finding was that TCR beta sequences accurately predicted the HLA-A and HLA-B alleles for most subjects in the first cohort. According to a later analysis, parvovirus B19, influenza, CMV and Epstein-Barr virus appeared linked to several top co-occurrence clusters. Correlated functional status among segregating V segments might reflect linkage disequilibrium, but an unknown experimental factor could not be ruled out. In a later analysis, the rate of TCR association differed among HLA loci, with DRB1 alleles having the most associated TCRs and HLA-C alleles having the fewest. The 87-base-pair reads could not distinguish some IMGT-functional V segments, including TRBV6-2 and TRBV6-3, so those segments were excluded. Compared with equally common non-associated chains, HLA-associated TCR beta chains in a later analysis were more clonally expanded and had lower generation probabilities. In a later genetic analysis, fewer N-insertions in productive TCRs were reported among donors in an Asian-associated ancestry cluster than the roughly 640-donor mean. A few of the identified cytomegalovirus-associated TCR beta chains were confirmed in vitro to be specific for cytomegalovirus antigens. In the study, 150 to 200 TCR beta chains were listed as associated with cytomegalovirus. Most TCR sequences were seen in very few donors, while some public TCRs were found in many individuals. In a later analysis, most CMV-associated TCR beta chains were found to appear HLA-restricted, with HLA associations seemingly driven largely by CMV exposure. The authors suggested that the approach could potentially be generalized to other disease states and immunological phenotypes. Assigning TCR associations to individual alleles was difficult when HLA alleles, especially DR and DQ, strongly co-occurred. The classifier was reported to diagnose cytomegalovirus status with high specificity and sensitivity in both the original cohort and the validation cohort. A later genetic analysis associated a missense DCLRE1C variant with V-gene and J-gene trimming of TCR beta chains, and an independent cohort replicated the association. The only immune exposure information available for the cohort was CMV serostatus. A cluster of highly shared sequence variants was judged likely to represent a technical artifact of the sequencing pipeline. Specific HLA alleles were associated with 15,000 to 20,000 TCR beta sequences at a false discovery rate of 0.05 in a later analysis. This cohort had only TCR beta chains sequenced, and the lack of alpha or paired-chain data limited which features could be detected. The earlier analysis of approximately 590 of the donors excluded 15 to 20 rarely observed V segments, including chromosome 9 orphons, because counts were too low. Sequencing depth was assumed to be roughly uniform across donors in the presence/absence analyses, though that assumption may not hold. HLA typing was unavailable for some donors at each locus, so association tests used only the typed subset. In an earlier analysis of over 550 of the donors, most TCR beta V segments were observed in productive rearrangements about 87% or about 30% of the time, broadly matching IMGT annotations.

The method behind the library was the immunoSEQ multiplex PCR assay. For the multiplex PCR, a mixture combining 60 forward primers for TCR Vbeta segments and 13 reverse primers for TCR Jbeta segments was used. A multiplex PCR assay on genomic DNA amplified the CDR3 region of rearranged TCR beta genes. On the Illumina HiSeq System, the amplified TCR beta libraries were sequenced as 87-base-pair reads. In the source study's methods: Across the 666 repertoires, a later analysis counted 80 million or so unique TCR beta chains, roughly 11 million of which were shared by at least two donors. Raw reads were error-corrected and collapsed into unique sequences with a nearest-neighbor algorithm that merged closely related sequences to remove PCR and sequencing errors. CDR3 sequences were aligned to IMGT reference sequences to assign V, D and J gene segments. For a sequence to be retained, at least a six-nucleotide match to both a V gene segment and a J gene segment was required. A rearrangement was called productive if the CDR3 had no stop codons and remained in frame with V and J, and every other rearrangement was called non-productive. Following IMGT convention, CDR3 was defined as the stretch from the second conserved V-encoded cysteine up to the conserved J-encoded phenylalanine. In an earlier analysis of more than 550 of the donors, sequences lacking an unambiguous match to a single V gene segment were excluded. In an earlier analysis of 450 to 700 of the donors, V segments were called functional above 56.7% productive rearrangements and were called segregating when the between-donor standard deviation exceeded 5%. A statistical classification framework was developed to diagnose cytomegalovirus status using the catalog of TCR beta chain sequences. In a later analysis, TCR nucleotide sequences were compared against IMGT/GENE-DB human TR gene sequences so that V and J genes could be assigned. Using the TCRdist pipeline, a later analysis assigned CDR3 sequences along with most-parsimonious VDJ recombination scenarios. A later analysis defined each TCR beta chain by its CDR3 amino acid sequence plus V-gene family, and excluded reads lacking a unique V-gene family. To address suspected cross-contamination and a sequencing artifact, a later analysis removed 450 to 700 highly shared, low-generation-probability nucleotide sequences. For each public chain, a later analysis derived a clonal expansion index from normalized ranks of inferred template counts within each repertoire. In a later analysis, generation probabilities were computed using a VDJ recombination model fitted to out-of-frame rearrangements, and the results were checked against IGoR. A later analysis scored TCR-TCR, TCR-HLA and TCR-CMV co-occurrence with hypergeometric tests, applying a repertoire-size bias correction to TCR pairs. False discovery rates were estimated in a later analysis by permuting HLA or CMV assignments 20 times. In a later analysis, co-occurring TCRs were grouped using DBSCAN, with TCRdist sequence similarity added in when clustering inside HLA-allele-positive subsets. Repertoires with fewer than 30,000 or more than 120,000 public chains, plus five repertoires with anomalous nucleotide sharing, were excluded from co-occurrence clustering. Imported from immuneACCESS, the table was reduced by TCRdb to in-frame sequences with V and J called. These copies leave out some clones; in studies compared against another copy, an unresolved V gene accounts for under half, and the cause of the remainder is not known. Clone size and the V and J calls come from that table; the DNA yielded D and trimming. This sample holds 120,000 to 150,000 clones; roughly 86% were observed only once. Of the sample, about 3.4% is held by the ten largest clones.

V and J are trimmed by 0 bases and 7 bases, and the gene matches miss 5 bases of the junction. From the cysteine up to the phenylalanine, the CDR3 has a length of 14 residues. Only the CDR3 DNA is retained, 42 bases long and in frame from the first base. Based on the germline V gene (reference sequence), the CDR1 and CDR2 sequences are LNHNV and YYDKDF. A note on this clone: What antigen it recognizes has not been identified. Base-call qualities are not available, and no considerably larger clone is one nucleotide away.

The cohort was made up of roughly 670 healthy bone marrow donors. At the time of sampling, all cohort members were nominally healthy, though unrecorded immune exposures were likely present. The donor was CMV seropositive and was included in the group of almost 300 seropositive cohort members. A peripheral blood sample was collected from each donor, and TCR beta sequencing was performed on peripheral blood mononuclear cells. The Qiagen DNeasy Blood Extraction Kit was used to extract genomic DNA from the blood cell samples. The clonotype originates from a man in his late teens or twenties in good health and CMV-seropositive. In this chain, TRBV15 is recombined with TRBJ2-7, with 8 bases in between that match TRBD1. Source material: PBMCs. Read as DNA, the sequence is TGTGCCACCAGCAGAGATCAGGGGGCAAGGGAGCAGTACTTC. Its translation is CATSRDQGAREQYF.